This T cell receptor (beta chain) was documented in a study of tumor-infiltrating lymphocytes in primary liver carcinoma. About this clonotype: One junction end disagrees with the germline gene, perhaps due to a read error.

Co-extracted RNA and DNA came from roughly 20-30 mg of unsorted bulk tissue. Germline CDR1 MNHNS, CDR2 SASEGT. The CDR3 sequence is 18 residues long. A primer matching the constant region was used to make TCR beta cDNA from 500 to 650 ng of total RNA. Three-round nested multiplex PCR performed with slightly modified ARM-PCR produced the TCR beta libraries. Researchers ran the first two PCR rounds for approximately 10 cycles each with TRBV1-TRBV30 forward primers and a C-beta reverse primer. Each CDR3 protein gets one entry after TCRdb re-called the multiplex PCR reads with MiXCR. The sample includes tens of thousands of distinct CDR3 sequences, about 80% of them seen just once.

The clonotype was recovered from a man in his forties with primary liver carcinoma and hepatitis B virus infection. The chain links TRBV6-1 to TRBJ2-2; 13 bases agree with TRBD2. The sequencing input was liver tumor tissue from sampling region 5. Described subset: tumor region T5, tumor centre. CDR3 region: CASREGLAGRLGTVELLF. As DNA, the CDR3 is TGTGCCAGCAGGGAGGGACTAGCGGGAAGGCTCGGCACCGTGGAGCTGCTTTTT.